This T cell receptor beta chain was profiled in a study of blood T cell repertoires in COVID-19. About the research overall: The United States, Italy and Spain were the sources of the acute and convalescent COVID-19 samples. T cells, B-cell-depleted T cells, or PBMCs supplied cDNA or gDNA.

Authors' data handling: Nucleated cell number was recorded as an estimate derived from reference gene primer amplification. The protocol was immunoSEQ multiplex PCR, while the TCRdb copy is restricted to in-frame clones and leaves out a portion. That table furnishes V, J and clone size, whereas the DNA furnished D and trimming. The sample consists of around 19,000 clones, roughly 86% of them appearing once. Germline V CDR1 and CDR2: SEHNR, FQNEAQ (reference sequence). V shed 5 bases, J shed 0 bases, and the junction held 6 bases outside the gene matches. This CDR3 contains 15 residues. This chain connects TRBV7-9 to TRBJ2-7; 8 bases are a match to TRBD2. The TCR was taken from a human donor in a cohort sampled during active COVID-19. The sequenced sample was peripheral blood. The CDR3 DNA is TGTGCCAGCAGCCACGAGCGGGGGCTCTCCTACGAGCAGTACTTC. Amino acids: CASSHERGLSYEQYF.